This entry concerns a single TCR beta chain. This clone was detected a few times. Its antigen remains undetermined. No base qualities exist here, and no much larger clone lies one base off it. TCRbeta CDR3 regions were amplified from genomic DNA using the immunoSEQ Assay, a bias-controlled multiplex PCR. The published analysis was carried out like this. Nucleated cell counts per sample were estimated from amplification of reference gene primers within the assay. To quantify the absolute abundance of each unique TCRbeta CDR3 rearrangement, sequence reads were collapsed and filtered. For each sample, productive Simpson clonality was calculated as the square root of Simpson's diversity index over productive rearrangements. In its TCRdb copy, this immuneACCESS table keeps in-frame sequences only and misses some clones. Where compared with another copy, unresolved V genes explain less than half of these, and the others have no known cause. From that table come the V and J calls and clone size; the DNA was used to work out D and trimming. For this sample there are roughly 230,000 clones; around 83% appear just once. Of the sample, more than 6.5% is held by the ten largest clones.

The data are from a study of blood T cell repertoires in COVID-19 (dated by TCRdb to 2018 to 2020). Describing the broader study: Samples covering the acute and convalescent phases of COVID-19 were provided by collaborators in the United States, Italy and Spain. The sample metadata nearly always contained a de-identified subject ID, COVID-19 status, age in years and sex. The samples were drawn from the first 160 participants of the ongoing ImmuneRACE study and from under 1,500 subjects provided by 6 global collaborators. The material from the prospective study consisted of cDNA or gDNA derived from T cells, B-cell-depleted T cells, or PBMCs. Deeply sampled blood TCRbeta repertoires from subjects exposed to, actively infected with, or recovered from COVID-19 were included in the dataset. The repertoires were made available in a free public database intended to serve as a resource for research on the immune response to SARS-CoV-2. Where available, HLA class I and class II types were obtained from metadata supplied by the sample provider rather than from assay-based typing.

Collaborating institutions collected whole blood in K2EDTA tubes following their own protocols. Collaborator samples were shipped for TCRbeta analysis as frozen whole blood, isolated PBMCs, or DNA extracted from either sample type. The research as a whole found: How much clinical and demographic metadata was included differed by source and by participant, and the metadata was provided uncurated.

This TCR derives from a man aged 35 to 55 with active or convalescent COVID-19. Sequenced sample: peripheral blood.

The DNA reads as follows: TGCAGCGTCGGGGGGGAGATGGGAGGCTACACCTTC. Translated, this gives CSVGGEMGGYTF. In this chain, TRBV29-1 is recombined with TRBJ1-2; TRBD1 could be the D gene, as 5 bases match. V lost 6 bases and J lost 8 bases; the stretch between them is 16 bases long. In the germline V gene, CDR1 corresponds to SQVTM and CDR2 to ANQGSEA. Reading from cysteine to phenylalanine, the CDR3 counts 12 amino acids. The retained sequence is limited to the CDR3, 36 bases, with the frame set at the first base.